The 20 T cell receptor beta chains presented below share a single source sample, sequenced in a study of post-analysis software for immune sequencing data. Study observations and caveats: In patients, about 5 TRBV segments were more frequent than in controls, with TRBV5-6, TRBV5-1 and TRBV20-1 among them.

Their specific antigens are unknown. Carried by the TCR beta cDNA libraries were unique molecular identifiers. TCRdb redid the calling of the PCR reads with MiXCR, one entry per CDR3 protein. This sample has about 570,000 distinct CDR3 sequences, with 34% found just once. Sequencing was performed on blood. The receptor source for this set is a girl aged 2-17 years with multiple sclerosis.

This chain joins TRBV7-8 and TRBJ1-5, with D maybe TRBD1 (5 bases). The CDR3 covers 15 residues. V lost 5 bases to trimming and J lost 7 bases, with 18 bases between them. CDR1 is SGHVS and CDR2 is FQNEAQ in the germline V gene. CDR3 DNA: TGTGCCAGCAGCCCCGGAGTGGGGGGGGGACAGCCCCAGCATTTT. Amino acid sequence: CASSPGVGGGQPQHF.

This chain joins TRBV5-1 and TRBJ1-2; no clear D gene. Germline CDR1 reads SGHRS; CDR2 reads YFSETQ. This CDR3 has 15 amino acids. The ends were cut back, 0 bases at V and 8 bases at J, with 17 bases in the middle. CDR3 in amino acids: CASSLDGYRSGGYTF. CDR3 bases: TGCGCCAGCAGCTTGGACGGATACCGAAGTGGGGGCTACACCTTC.

The gene calls are TRBV2 and TRBJ2-7, with D possibly TRBD1 on 5 matching bases. The CDR3 is 14 residues long. The V end lost 3 bases, the J end lost 0 bases, and 9 bases lay between the germline ends. CDR1 and CDR2 (germline): SNHLY, FYNNEI. CDR3 sequence: CASSEGPTSYEQYF. The CDR3 bases are TGTGCCAGCAGTGAGGGGCCTACCTCCTACGAGCAGTACTTC.

In DNA, the CDR3 is TGTGCCAGCAGCCTCCCCTCCAGGGATGAGCAGTTCTTC. Translation gives CASSLPSRDEQFF. This chain connects TRBV4-2 to TRBJ2-1; weak D call: TRBD1 (5 bases). CDR1 and CDR2 from the germline V gene are LGHNA and YNFKEQ. V was shortened by 4 bases and J by 8 bases, with 12 bases between the two germline ends. The length of the CDR3 is 13 residues.

This clonotype appeared a few times. This chain links TRBV25-1 with TRBJ2-4, with TRBD1 identical over 8 bases. The DNA matches TRBJ2-7 better at its end, which makes the J call doubtful. This CDR3 spans 12 amino acids. Germline CDR1 and CDR2: MGHDK and SYGVNS. CDR3 in DNA: TGTCCCAAACCAGGGGGCATCTACGAGCAGTACTTC. This encodes CPKPGGIYEQYF.

CDR3 protein: CASSERPRYSNQPQHF. Here the CDR3 DNA reads TGTGCCAGCAGTGAAAGGCCTCGGTATAGCAATCAGCCCCAGCATTTT. The J gene is TRBJ1-5, the V gene TRBV2; D gene ambiguous. V was pared by 2 bases and J by 0 bases, with 11 bases between. Germline CDR1 and CDR2: SNHLY and FYNNEI. This CDR3 has 16 amino acids.

J is TRBJ2-5 and V is TRBV14; perhaps TRBD1 as D (6 bases). CDR1 and CDR2 (germline): SGHDN, FVKESK. This CDR3 contains 16 residues. V lost 5 bases, J lost 5 bases, and 21 bases lay in between. CDR3 residues: CASSRAYREVQETQYF. The CDR3, as DNA: TGTGCCAGCAGCAGGGCCTACAGGGAAGTTCAGGAGACCCAGTACTTC. Together with reference TRBV14 and TRBJ2-5, the CDR3 gives the full variable domain: EAGVTQFPSHSVIEKGQTVTLRCDPISGHDNLYWYRRVMGKEIKFLLHFVKESKQDESGMPNNRFLAERTGGTYSTLKVQPAELEDSGVYFCASSRAYREVQETQYFGPGTRLLVL.

This clonotype was seen a few times. The chain couples TRBV6-5 to TRBJ1-2; D uncertain. Germline V gives CDR1 MNHEY, CDR2 SVGAGI. CDR3 size: 15 residues. V was pared by 6 bases and J by 4 bases, with 18 bases between. CDR3 DNA sequence: TGTGCCAGCAGATCCGGACGTATGATCTCCTATGGCTACACCTTC. Translation gives CASRSGRMISYGYTF.

The chain carries TRBV12-3 or TRBV12-4 and TRBJ2-5; D remains ambiguous. Deletions cut 5 bases from V and 3 bases from J, with 7 bases between. The CDR3 consists of 12 residues. CDR3 protein: CASSRQKETQYF. The DNA for the CDR3 is TGTGCCAGCAGTCGGCAGAAAGAGACCCAGTACTTC.

This clonotype was observed a handful of times. This chain links TRBV11-2 with TRBJ2-3, with a tentative D call TRBD1 (6 bases). Germline CDR1 SGHAT, CDR2 FQNNGV. Trimming removed 0 bases at V and 1 base at J, with 17 bases between. The CDR3 consists of 18 residues. CDR3 in DNA: TGTGCCAGCAGCTTAGATAGGACAGACCTCCCAGGCACAGATACGCAGTATTTT. This translates into CASSLDRTDLPGTDTQYF.

This clonotype was picked up one time. The chain couples TRBV11-2 to TRBJ2-1; TRBD2 aligns across 7 bases. CDR3 size: 16 residues. J gave up 8 bases and V 0 bases, and 10 bases lay outside the gene matches. The V gene's germline CDR1 is SGHAT and CDR2 FQNNGV. CDR3 DNA: TGTGCCAGCAGCTTAGATAGGACTAGGATCTCCTATGAGCAGTTCTTC. Translating gives CASSLDRTRISYEQFF.

This chain joins TRBV29-1 and TRBJ2-2; the D gene is possibly TRBD1 (6 bases). From germline, CDR1 is SQVTM and CDR2 ANQGSEA. V gave up 6 bases and J gave up 4 bases, with 9 bases separating them. CDR3 length: 12 amino acids. The CDR3: CSVSGATGELFF. The CDR3, as DNA: TGCAGCGTCTCAGGGGCCACCGGGGAGCTGTTTTTT.

This clonotype was counted between two and nine times. The CDR3 here is CASSTRTGANVLTF. The CDR3 bases are TGTGCCAGCAGCACCCGAACTGGGGCCAACGTCCTGACTTTC. The rearrangement links TRBV9 to TRBJ2-6; D not certain. Trimming cost V 4 bases and J 2 bases, with 7 bases left between them. The CDR3 has 14 amino acids. Looked up from germline, CDR1 is SGDLS and CDR2 is YYNGEE.

The chain uses TRBV9 and TRBJ2-4; D is possibly TRBD2 (7 bases). The J call may be in error: the DNA end matches TRBJ2-7 better. The CDR3 is made up of 15 amino acids. The germline V gene encodes CDR1 SGDLS and CDR2 YYNGEE. The CDR3 spells CASSVAGGALYEQYF. The CDR3 nucleotides read TGTGCCAGCAGCGTAGCTGGGGGGGCTCTCTACGAGCAGTACTTC.

The V gene is TRBV7-2, the J gene TRBJ2-5, with a possible D match to TRBD1 (6 bases). The CDR3 length is 12 residues. V shed 1 base and J shed 11 bases, with 11 bases lying between them. CDR1 and CDR2 from the germline V gene are SGHTA and FQGNSA. The chain's CDR3 is CASSLGQGQQYF. CDR3 bases: TGTGCCAGCAGCTTAGGGCAGGGGCAGCAGTACTTC.

The chain employs TRBV29-1 and TRBJ1-1; D not resolved. With 7 bases removed from V and 0 bases from J, the gap between germline ends came to 12 bases. Germline V gene lookup returns CDR1 SQVTM and CDR2 ANQGSEA. There are 13 residues in the CDR3. The CDR3 DNA reads as TGCAGCGATACGTCCCCTCTGAACACTGAAGCTTTCTTT. It encodes CSDTSPLNTEAFF.

The chain uses TRBV12-3 or TRBV12-4 and TRBJ1-2; 7 bases fit TRBD1. CDR3 length equals 14 residues. With V trimmed by 6 bases and J by 4 bases, 8 bases remained unmatched. CDR3 DNA sequence: TGTGCCAGCAGACATACAGGGGCCCTCTATGGCTACACCTTC. This encodes CASRHTGALYGYTF.

This clonotype occurred a few times. The genes are TRBV6-1 and TRBJ2-1; 8 nucleotides line up with TRBD2. V shed 6 bases and J 1 base; nucleotides not matched to a gene: 5. The V gene's germline CDR1 is MNHNS and CDR2 SASEGT. The CDR3 is 15 amino acids. The CDR3 is CASRILAVSYNEQFF. The CDR3 coding sequence is TGTGCCAGCAGGATACTAGCGGTGTCCTACAATGAGCAGTTCTTC.

The chain uses TRBV6-2 or TRBV6-3 and TRBJ2-3; TRBD2 matches 10 bases. The V and J ends lost 2 bases and 1 base, in that order; junction bases with no gene match: 3. This CDR3 spans 16 amino acids. Germline CDR1 is MNHEY and CDR2 is SVGEGT. In DNA, the CDR3 is TGTGCCAGCAGTTACGCCGGGACTAGCGGCACAGATACGCAGTATTTT. This sequence encodes CASSYAGTSGTDTQYF.

The V call is TRBV6-1, the J call TRBJ1-1; D gene ambiguous. CDR3 length: 14 residues. V was trimmed by 7 bases and J by 0 bases, leaving 12 bases between them. CDR1 is MNHNS, CDR2 SASEGT, per germline. CDR3 region: CASTLESLNTEAFF. The CDR3 nucleotides are TGTGCCAGCACCCTAGAGTCATTGAACACTGAAGCTTTCTTT.